The 23 T cell receptor beta chains below all came from one sample that was sequenced in a study of T cell repertoires in cytomegalovirus infection. TCRdb passed the reads through MiXCR, listing each CDR3 protein once. The table shows 43,000 or so distinct CDR3 sequences, with around 18% occurring only once. No cognate antigen is known for these TCRs. The sample was CD8+ T cells from cultured PBMCs, taken from culture after CMV antigen stimulation. These receptors were collected from a human donor in good health (CMV status not recorded). Some clones in this sample may be carry-over from other donors' samples.

This clonotype has just a few counts. The chain combines TRBV6-2 or TRBV6-3 with TRBJ2-1, with 14 positions matching TRBD2. The CDR3 has 15 residues. Germline V gene data show CDR1 as MNHEY and CDR2 as SVGEGT. J lost 8 bases, V lost 7 bases, and 7 bases had no gene match. The CDR3 sequence: CASNGGTSGSDEQFF. The DNA of the CDR3 is TGTGCCAGCAACGGTGGGACTAGCGGGAGCGATGAGCAGTTCTTC.

The rearrangement uses TRBV6-2 or TRBV6-3 and TRBJ2-3; 9 bases are a match to TRBD1. Germline CDR1 and CDR2: MNHEY and SVGEGT. Trimming took 5 bases from V and 3 from J; bases not matched to a gene: 6. The CDR3 covers 15 residues. The CDR3 DNA sequence: TGTGCCAGCAGTCCCCCGGGACAGGGAACAGATACGCAGTATTTT. Translating gives CASSPPGQGTDTQYF.

In its sample, this clonotype was seen many times. The chain recombines TRBV7-2 with TRBJ1-6; TRBD1 might be the D (5 bases). V was pared by 1 base and J by 5 bases, with 15 bases between. Germline-derived CDR1 and CDR2 are SGHTA and FQGNSA. The CDR3 runs to 17 residues. The CDR3 here is CASSLGLGDLDNSPLHF. CDR3 coding DNA: TGTGCCAGCAGCTTAGGTCTGGGGGATTTAGATAATTCACCCCTCCACTTT.

About this clonotype: A read error may be the cause here, since a much bigger clone is one base away. Because the CDR3 is missing its conserved closing phenylalanine or tryptophan, this is likely a read error. This chain joins TRBV11-2 and TRBJ2-7; 7 bases fit TRBD2. Germline V gives CDR1 SGHAT, CDR2 FQNNGV. CDR3 length: 16 amino acids. Germline trimming cut 1 base from V and 2 bases from J; bases unmatched to any gene: 8. Here the CDR3 DNA reads TGTGCCAGCAGCTTAGGGGGGGTAGCGGGTCCCTACGAGCAGTACATC. It specifies CASSLGGVAGPYEQYI.

The genes are TRBV7-4 and TRBJ1-5, with a weak D call TRBD2 (5 bases). The J call may not be correct, given that the DNA end is closer to TRBJ2-3. This CDR3 comprises 14 residues. In germline, CDR1 is SGHVT, CDR2 SQSDAQ. The chain's CDR3 is CASSSGVTKGPQYF. The CDR3 region has the DNA TGTGCCAGCAGCTCCGGGGTTACTAAAGGGCCCCAGTATTTT.

The rearrangement joins TRBV27 to TRBJ1-1; 9 nucleotides align to TRBD1. Germline loops: CDR1 MNHEY, CDR2 SMNVEV (reference sequence). The CDR3 extends over 16 amino acids. V shed 5 bases, J shed 0 bases, and the junction held 7 bases outside the gene matches. CDR3 in DNA: TGTGCCAGCAGTGTAACGGGACAGGGCCTGAACACTGAAGCTTTCTTT. Translated: CASSVTGQGLNTEAFF.

This chain connects TRBV20-1 to TRBJ1-6; 8 positions match TRBD1. This CDR3 spans 15 amino acids. Germline V CDR1 and CDR2: DFQATT, SNEGSKA (reference sequence). Losses at the gene ends were 3 bases for V and 7 bases for J; bases not matched to a gene: 8. CDR3 nucleotides: TGCAGTGCTAGGGAGGTCGGGACAGGAAATTCACCCCTCCACTTT. It codes for CSAREVGTGNSPLHF.

The chain employs TRBV23-1 and TRBJ2-1; no reliable D call. TRBV23-1 is assigned to the ORF class and has an uncertain function. There are 17 residues in the CDR3. Trimming shortened V by 0 bases and J by 3 bases, and 15 bases separated the two germline ends. The DNA of the CDR3 is TGCGCCAGCAGTCAATCTGGGCAGACTGGGGACTACAATGAGCAGTTCTTC. It encodes CASSQSGQTGDYNEQFF.

The V gene is TRBV20-1, the J gene TRBJ2-1; 12 nucleotides line up with TRBD2. The V gene's germline CDR1 is DFQATT and CDR2 SNEGSKA (reference sequence). There are 16 residues in the CDR3. V lost 0 bases to trimming and J lost 6 bases; unmatched junction nucleotides: 6. The CDR3 loop reads CSARDLASGRANEQFF. The CDR3 bases are TGCAGTGCTAGAGATCTGGCTAGCGGGAGGGCCAATGAGCAGTTCTTC.

Only a few counts were recorded for this clonotype. The V and J genes are TRBV4-3 and TRBJ1-1; D not certain. In germline, CDR1 is LGHNA, CDR2 YSLEER. V dropped 5 bases and J dropped 1 base, with 8 bases sitting between them. The CDR3 is 13 amino acids. The CDR3 protein is CASSTERNTEAFF. The CDR3 bases are TGCGCCAGCAGCACGGAAAGGAACACTGAAGCTTTCTTT.

This clonotype has ten or more counts. A read error may account for a junction end that differs from germline. The rearrangement links TRBV7-3 to TRBJ1-1; TRBD1 aligns across 7 bases. Germline V gives CDR1 SGHTA, CDR2 FQGTGA. This CDR3 region has 12 residues. DNA for the CDR3: TGTGCCAGCAGCAGCGGGGACAGAGAAACGGTCTTT. This translates into CASSSGDRETVF.

This clonotype was picked up many times. J is TRBJ1-1 and V is TRBV7-3, with TRBD1 matching over 8 bases. V shed 5 bases and J 8 bases; nucleotides not matched to a gene: 7. The germline CDR1 and CDR2 sequences are SGHTA and FQGTGA. This CDR3 is built from 13 residues. As DNA, the CDR3 is TGTGCCAGCAGCCCGACAGGGGCCCTCGAAGCTTTCTTT. Translation: CASSPTGALEAFF.

This clonotype was counted only a few times. The genes are TRBV20-1 and TRBJ2-7, with TRBD2 identical over 9 bases. The junction had 7 bases not matched to a gene; V was cut back by 5 bases and J by 2 bases. Germline V lookup: CDR1 DFQATT, CDR2 SNEGSKA (reference sequence). The CDR3 is 14 amino acids. The CDR3 nucleotides read TGCAGTGCTTCGCGGGGGGGCCCGGCCTACGAGCAGTACTTC. Translating gives CSASRGGPAYEQYF.

This clonotype was counted ten times or more. The chain combines TRBV5-5 with TRBJ2-2; D perhaps matches TRBD2 (6 bases). This CDR3 region has 15 residues. Germline loops: CDR1 SGHKS, CDR2 YYEKEE (reference sequence). V gave up 7 bases and J gave up 3 bases, with 16 bases separating them. For the CDR3, the DNA is TGTGCCAGCTTCGGGGGTCAGGGAGACACCGGGGAGCTGTTTTTT. Its protein product is CASFGGQGDTGELFF. The entire variable domain, with the rest obtained from reference TRBV5-5 and TRBJ2-2, is as follows: DAGVTQSPTHLIKTRGQQVTLRCSPISGHKSVSWYQQVLGQGPQFIFQYYEKEERGRGNFPDRFSARQFPNYSSELNVNALLLGDSALYLCASFGGQGDTGELFFGEGSRLTVL.

This clonotype turned up a few times. The rearrangement links TRBV7-6 to TRBJ2-7; unclear D gene. The CDR3 is 14 residues long. The germline V and J ends were trimmed by 5 bases and 0 bases, with 11 bases remaining between them. CDR1 and CDR2 from the germline V gene are SGHVS and FNYEAQ. CDR3 loop: CASSPAASSYEQYF. DNA of the CDR3: TGTGCCAGCAGCCCCGCGGCTTCCTCCTACGAGCAGTACTTC.

In its sample, this clonotype was seen a few times. The rearrangement uses TRBV2 and TRBJ1-1; D is undetermined. The CDR3 has 13 amino acids. Germline V gives CDR1 SNHLY, CDR2 FYNNEI. V shed 3 bases and J shed 4 bases, with 9 bases lying between them. CDR3 sequence reads: CASSERSRTEAFF. In DNA form, the CDR3 reads TGTGCCAGCAGTGAGAGGAGCCGCACTGAAGCTTTCTTT.

Ten or more counts support this clonotype. The chain is built from TRBV7-2 and TRBJ1-4; D possibly corresponds to TRBD1 (5 bases). CDR3 length equals 15 residues. CDR1 SGHTA and CDR2 FQGNSA come from the germline V gene. V was trimmed by 1 base and J by 6 bases, leaving 12 bases between them. CDR3 loop: CASSLGGGSYEKLFF. In nucleotides, the CDR3 is TGTGCCAGCAGCTTAGGGGGGGGATCCTATGAAAAACTGTTTTTT.

The J gene is TRBJ2-1, the V gene TRBV28, with D tentatively TRBD1 (6 bases). The CDR3 loop spans 14 amino acids. Trimming removed 2 bases from V and 7 bases from J, with 12 bases in between. Germline loops: CDR1 MDHEN, CDR2 SYDVKM. The CDR3 DNA follows: TGTGCCAGCAGTTTACAGGGGTGGGGGAATGAGCAGTTCTTC. Encoded protein: CASSLQGWGNEQFF.

The V call is TRBV27, the J call TRBJ2-7; TRBD1 might be the D (6 bases). The germline gives CDR1 MNHEY, CDR2 SMNVEV (reference sequence). CDR3 length: 14 amino acids. V dropped 7 bases and J dropped 2 bases, with 15 bases sitting between them. CDR3 sequence (DNA): TGTGCCAGCATGGCAGGGGTTCTCACCTACGAGCAGTACTTC. The encoded protein is CASMAGVLTYEQYF.

This clonotype was detected ten times or more. The CDR3 spells CASSQEGDGEQFF. The CDR3 nucleotides are TGCGCCAGCAGCCAAGAGGGAGATGGTGAGCAGTTCTTC. The V gene is TRBV4-3, the J gene TRBJ2-1; tentative D call: TRBD2 (5 bases). V was trimmed by 0 bases and J by 9 bases, leaving 9 bases between them. The germline gives CDR1 LGHNA, CDR2 YSLEER. The CDR3 sequence is 13 residues long.

This clonotype was recorded many times. The chain employs TRBV7-2 and TRBJ1-2; D possibly corresponds to TRBD1 (5 bases). The CDR3 has 12 residues. Germline lookup yields CDR1 SGHTA and CDR2 FQGNSA. The V end lost 1 base, the J end lost 7 bases, and 7 bases lay between the germline ends. The CDR3, as DNA: TGTGCCAGCAGCTTAGGGGGGGTTGGCTACACCTTC. Its protein product is CASSLGGVGYTF.

The gene calls are TRBV30 and TRBJ1-1; D uncertain. The ends were cut back, 5 bases at V and 1 base at J, with 5 bases in the middle. The CDR3 is made up of 11 amino acids. Looked up from germline, CDR1 is GTSNPN and CDR2 is SVGIG (reference sequence). The CDR3 reads CAWYRNTEAFF. The CDR3, as DNA: TGTGCCTGGTACAGGAACACTGAAGCTTTCTTT. Looking up the rest from reference TRBV30 and TRBJ1-1 gives the full variable domain: SQTIHQWPATLVQPVGSPLSLECTVEGTSNPNLYWYRQAAGRGLQLLFYSVGIGQISSEVPQNLSASRPQDRQFILSSKKLLLSDSGFYLCAWYRNTEAFFGQGTRLTVV.

The J gene is TRBJ1-5, the V gene TRBV4-3; maybe TRBD1 (5 bases). Trimming stripped 0 bases from V and 4 bases from J, with 10 bases between. The CDR3 runs 15 residues. Germline CDR1 and CDR2: LGHNA and YSLEER. In DNA form, the CDR3 reads TGCGCCAGCAGCCAAGATGGGGCAGAAAATCAGCCCCAGCATTTT. Amino acid sequence: CASSQDGAENQPQHF.